This T cell receptor (beta chain) originates from a study of CD8+ T cells in alopecia areata. Points from the study as a whole: Scalp sequencing captures resident alphabeta T cells of normal skin too.

Trimming shortened V by 0 bases and J by 4 bases, and 9 bases separated the two germline ends. CDR3 size: 14 residues. Germline assignment: CDR1 LGHNA and CDR2 YNFKEQ. A remark on this clone: Its target is unknown.

RNA was isolated and reverse transcribed to cDNA, the sequencing template. Assay: immunoSEQ multiplex PCR; the TCRdb copy retains only in-frame clones and omits some. This table holds roughly 250,000 clones, under 80% found once. This specimen consisted of CD4+ T cells sorted from blood, obtained at week 0. The receptor was derived from a human donor with alopecia areata. V gene TRBV4-2 combines with J gene TRBJ1-2; the D gene is possibly TRBD1 (6 bases). CDR3 amino acids: CASSQEGQSYGYTF. The DNA of the CDR3 is TGTGCCAGCAGCCAAGAAGGACAGAGCTATGGCTACACCTTC.